This T cell receptor (beta chain) came from a study of blood T cell repertoires in COVID-19. V dropped 7 bases and J dropped 8; count of bases not matched to a gene: 11. Germline V lookup: CDR1 ENHRY, CDR2 SYGVKD. The CDR3 has 14 amino acids. Study processing details: Amplification of reference gene primers was used by the study to estimate nucleated cell counts. Measured with immunoSEQ multiplex PCR; TCRdb has only the in-frame clones, and not every one. Clone size and the V and J calls come from that table; the DNA yielded D and trimming. The table has approximately 260,000 clones, approximately 86% seen once.

The genes are TRBV10-3 and TRBJ1-2, with TRBD1 identical over 9 bases. Sequencing was carried out using peripheral blood. This clonotype was sampled from a woman older than 75 with active or convalescent COVID-19. The CDR3 here is CAITSGQGLSGYTF. The CDR3 DNA reads as TGTGCCATCACTTCCGGACAGGGGTTGTCGGGCTACACCTTC.